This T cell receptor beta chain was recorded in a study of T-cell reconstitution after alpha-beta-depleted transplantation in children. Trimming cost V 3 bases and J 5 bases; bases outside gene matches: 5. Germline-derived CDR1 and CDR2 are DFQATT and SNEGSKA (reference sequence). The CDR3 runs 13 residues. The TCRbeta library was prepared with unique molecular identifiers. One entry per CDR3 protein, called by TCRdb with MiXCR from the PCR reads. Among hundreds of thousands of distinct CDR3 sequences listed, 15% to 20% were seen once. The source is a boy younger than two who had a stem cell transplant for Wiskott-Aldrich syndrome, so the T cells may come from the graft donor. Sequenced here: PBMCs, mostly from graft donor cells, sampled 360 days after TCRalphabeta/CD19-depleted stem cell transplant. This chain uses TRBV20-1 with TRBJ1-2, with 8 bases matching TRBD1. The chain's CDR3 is CSASGTGDYGYTF. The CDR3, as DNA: TGCAGTGCTAGCGGGACAGGTGATTATGGCTACACCTTC.